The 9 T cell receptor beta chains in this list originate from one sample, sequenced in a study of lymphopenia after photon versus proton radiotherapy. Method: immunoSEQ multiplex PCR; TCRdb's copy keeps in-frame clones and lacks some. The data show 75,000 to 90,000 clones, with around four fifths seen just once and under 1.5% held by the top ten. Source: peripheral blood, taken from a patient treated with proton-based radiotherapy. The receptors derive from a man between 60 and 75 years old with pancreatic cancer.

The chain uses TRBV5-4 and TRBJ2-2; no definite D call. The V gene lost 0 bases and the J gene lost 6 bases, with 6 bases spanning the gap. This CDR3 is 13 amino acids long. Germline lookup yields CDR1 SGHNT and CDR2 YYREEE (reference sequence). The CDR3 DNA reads TGTGCCAGCAGCTTGGTTGAGGCCGGGGAGCTGTTTTTT. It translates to CASSLVEAGELFF.

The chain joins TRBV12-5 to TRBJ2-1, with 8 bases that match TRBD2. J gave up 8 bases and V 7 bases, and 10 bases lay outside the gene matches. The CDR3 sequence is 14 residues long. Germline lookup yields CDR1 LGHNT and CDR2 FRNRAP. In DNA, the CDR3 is TGTGCTAGTGCCTTCACCGGGGGGGCCGATGAGCAGTTCTTC. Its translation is CASAFTGGADEQFF. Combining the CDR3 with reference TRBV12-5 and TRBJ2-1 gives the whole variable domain DARVTQTPRHKVTEMGQEVTMRCQPILGHNTVFWYRQTMMQGLELLAYFRNRAPLDDSGMPKDRFSAEMPDATLATLKIQPSEPRDSAVYFCASAFTGGADEQFFGPGTRLTVL.

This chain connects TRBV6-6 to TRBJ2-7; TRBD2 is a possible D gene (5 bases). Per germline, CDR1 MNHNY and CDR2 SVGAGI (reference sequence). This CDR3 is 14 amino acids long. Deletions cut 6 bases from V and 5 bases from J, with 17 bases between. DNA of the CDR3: TGTGCCAGCAGCACGGGGATTTTCGGGAACGAGCAGTACTTC. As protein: CASSTGIFGNEQYF.

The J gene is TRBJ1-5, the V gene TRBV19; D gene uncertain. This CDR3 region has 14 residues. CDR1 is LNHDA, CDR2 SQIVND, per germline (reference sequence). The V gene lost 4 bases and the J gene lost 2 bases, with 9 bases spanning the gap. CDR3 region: CASSRVYGNQPQHF. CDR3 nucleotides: TGTGCCAGTAGTAGGGTGTATGGCAATCAGCCCCAGCATTTT.

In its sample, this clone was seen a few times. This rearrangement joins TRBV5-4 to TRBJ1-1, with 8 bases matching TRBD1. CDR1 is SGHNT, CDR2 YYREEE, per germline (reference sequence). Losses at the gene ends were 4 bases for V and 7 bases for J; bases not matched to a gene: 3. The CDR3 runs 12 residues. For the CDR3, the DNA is TGTGCCAGCAGCCACGACAGGGGTGAAGCTTTCTTT. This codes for CASSHDRGEAFF.

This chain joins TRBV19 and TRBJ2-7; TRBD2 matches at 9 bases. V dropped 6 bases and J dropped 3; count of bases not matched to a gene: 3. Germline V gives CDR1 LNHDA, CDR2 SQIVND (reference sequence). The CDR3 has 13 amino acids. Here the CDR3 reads CASSLAGFYEQYF. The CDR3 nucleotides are TGTGCCAGTAGCCTAGCGGGGTTCTACGAGCAGTACTTC.

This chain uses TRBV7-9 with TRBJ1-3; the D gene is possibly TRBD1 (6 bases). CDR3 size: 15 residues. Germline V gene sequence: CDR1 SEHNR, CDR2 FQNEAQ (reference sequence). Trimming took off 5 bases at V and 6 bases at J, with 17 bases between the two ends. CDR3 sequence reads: CASSHRTDPENTIYF. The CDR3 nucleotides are TGTGCCAGCAGCCACCGGACAGATCCGGAAAACACCATATATTTT.

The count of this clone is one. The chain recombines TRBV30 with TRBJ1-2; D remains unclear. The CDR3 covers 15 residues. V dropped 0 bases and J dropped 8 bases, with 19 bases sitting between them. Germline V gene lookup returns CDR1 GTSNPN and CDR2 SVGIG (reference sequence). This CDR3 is CAWSVLDGGMSGYTF. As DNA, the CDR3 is TGTGCCTGGAGTGTCCTGGACGGAGGCATGAGCGGCTACACCTTC.

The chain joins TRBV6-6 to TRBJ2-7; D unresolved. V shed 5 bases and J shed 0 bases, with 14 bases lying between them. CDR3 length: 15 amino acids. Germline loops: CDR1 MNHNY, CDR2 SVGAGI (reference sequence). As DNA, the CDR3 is TGTGCCAGCAGTGCCCTACTAAGCCGCTCCTACGAGCAGTACTTC. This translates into CASSALLSRSYEQYF.